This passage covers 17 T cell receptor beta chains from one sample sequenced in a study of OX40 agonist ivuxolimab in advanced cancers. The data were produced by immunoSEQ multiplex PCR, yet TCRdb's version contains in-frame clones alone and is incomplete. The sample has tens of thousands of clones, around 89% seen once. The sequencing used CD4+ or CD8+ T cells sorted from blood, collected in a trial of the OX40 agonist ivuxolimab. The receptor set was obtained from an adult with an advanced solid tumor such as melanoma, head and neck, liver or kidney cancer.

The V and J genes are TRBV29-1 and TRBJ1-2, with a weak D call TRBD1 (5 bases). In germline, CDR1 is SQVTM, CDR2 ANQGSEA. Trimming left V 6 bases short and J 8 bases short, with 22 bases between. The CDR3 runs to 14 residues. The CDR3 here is CSVNSWGETYGYTF. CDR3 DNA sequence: TGCAGCGTCAATTCCTGGGGGGAAACCTACGGCTACACCTTC.

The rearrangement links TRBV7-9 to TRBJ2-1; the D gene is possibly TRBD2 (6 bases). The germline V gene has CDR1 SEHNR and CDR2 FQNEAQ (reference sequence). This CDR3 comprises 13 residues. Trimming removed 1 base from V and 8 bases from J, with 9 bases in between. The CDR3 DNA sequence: TGTGCCAGCAGCTTAGGACTAGAGTATGAGCAGTTCTTC. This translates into CASSLGLEYEQFF.

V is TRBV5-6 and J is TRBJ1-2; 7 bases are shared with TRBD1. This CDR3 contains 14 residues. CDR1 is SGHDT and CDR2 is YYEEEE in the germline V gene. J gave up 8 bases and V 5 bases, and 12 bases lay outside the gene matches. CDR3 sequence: CASRFPGQSIGYTF. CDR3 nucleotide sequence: TGTGCCAGCAGGTTTCCGGGACAGAGTATAGGCTACACCTTC.

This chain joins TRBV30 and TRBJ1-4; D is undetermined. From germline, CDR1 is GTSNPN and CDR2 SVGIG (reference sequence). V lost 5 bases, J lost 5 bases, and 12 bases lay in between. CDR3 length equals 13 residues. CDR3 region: CAWARDVNEKLFF. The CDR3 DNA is TGTGCCTGGGCGAGGGATGTAAATGAAAAACTGTTTTTT. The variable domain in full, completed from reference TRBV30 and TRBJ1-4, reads SQTIHQWPATLVQPVGSPLSLECTVEGTSNPNLYWYRQAAGRGLQLLFYSVGIGQISSEVPQNLSASRPQDRQFILSSKKLLLSDSGFYLCAWARDVNEKLFFGSGTQLSVL.

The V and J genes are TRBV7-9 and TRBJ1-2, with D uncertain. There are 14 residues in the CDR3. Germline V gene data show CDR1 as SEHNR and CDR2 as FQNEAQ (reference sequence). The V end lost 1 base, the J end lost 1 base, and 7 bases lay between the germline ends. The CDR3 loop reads CASSLGLGNYGYTF. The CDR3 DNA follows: TGTGCCAGCAGCTTAGGTCTCGGTAACTATGGCTACACCTTC.

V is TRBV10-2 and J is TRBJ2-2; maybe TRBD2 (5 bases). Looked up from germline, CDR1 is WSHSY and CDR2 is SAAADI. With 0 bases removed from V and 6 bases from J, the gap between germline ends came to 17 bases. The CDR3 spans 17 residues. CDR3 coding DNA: TGCGCCAGCAGTGAGTCGAAAGGACTGGCTTGGGCCGGGGAGCTGTTTTTT. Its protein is CASSESKGLAWAGELFF.

CDR3 sequence reads: CASSPGTGYGYTF. The CDR3, as DNA: TGTGCCAGCAGCCCTGGGACAGGGTATGGCTACACCTTC. The chain employs TRBV9 and TRBJ1-2, with 9 bases that match TRBD1. The germline gives CDR1 SGDLS, CDR2 YYNGEE. The CDR3 spans 13 residues. The V and J ends lost 4 bases and 5 bases, in that order; junction bases with no gene match: 3. The full variable domain, rest sourced from reference TRBV9 and TRBJ1-2, is DSGVTQTPKHLITATGQRVTLRCSPRSGDLSVYWYQQSLDQGLQFLIQYYNGEERAKGNILERFSAQQFPDLHSELNLSSLELGDSALYFCASSPGTGYGYTFGSGTRLTVV.

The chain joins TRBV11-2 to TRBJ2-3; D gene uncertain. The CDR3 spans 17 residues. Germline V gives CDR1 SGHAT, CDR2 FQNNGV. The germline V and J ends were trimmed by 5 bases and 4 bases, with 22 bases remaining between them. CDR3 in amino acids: CASSEILRSLGADTQYF. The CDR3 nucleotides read TGTGCCAGCAGCGAGATCCTACGGTCCTTGGGTGCAGATACGCAGTATTTT.

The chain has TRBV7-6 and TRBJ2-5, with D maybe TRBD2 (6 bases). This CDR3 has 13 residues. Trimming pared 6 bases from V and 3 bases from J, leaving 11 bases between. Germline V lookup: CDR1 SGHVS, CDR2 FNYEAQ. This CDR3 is CASSWRLEETQYF. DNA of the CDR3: TGTGCCAGCAGTTGGAGACTAGAAGAGACCCAGTACTTC.

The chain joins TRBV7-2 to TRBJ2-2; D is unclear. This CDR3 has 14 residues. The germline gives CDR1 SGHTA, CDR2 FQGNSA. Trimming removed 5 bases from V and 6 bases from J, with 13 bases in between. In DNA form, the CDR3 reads TGTGCCAGCAGCACCGAGGCAGTCCCCGGGGAGCTGTTTTTT. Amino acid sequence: CASSTEAVPGELFF.

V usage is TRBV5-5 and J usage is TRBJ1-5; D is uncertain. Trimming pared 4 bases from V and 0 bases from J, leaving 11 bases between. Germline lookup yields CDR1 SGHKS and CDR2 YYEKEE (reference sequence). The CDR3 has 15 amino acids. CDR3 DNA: TGTGCCAGCAGCCCATTCGAGGGTAGCAATCAGCCCCAGCATTTT. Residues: CASSPFEGSNQPQHF.

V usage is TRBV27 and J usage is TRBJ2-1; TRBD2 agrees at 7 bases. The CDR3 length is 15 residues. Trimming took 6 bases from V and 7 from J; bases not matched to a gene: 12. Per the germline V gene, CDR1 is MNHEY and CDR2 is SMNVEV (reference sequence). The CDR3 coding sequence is TGTGCCAGCAGCCAGGTTAGCGGGCTTTATAATGAGCAGTTCTTC. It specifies CASSQVSGLYNEQFF.

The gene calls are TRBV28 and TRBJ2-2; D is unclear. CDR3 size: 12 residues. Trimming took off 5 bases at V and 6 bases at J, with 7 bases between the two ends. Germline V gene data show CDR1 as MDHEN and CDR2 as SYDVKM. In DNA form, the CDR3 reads TGTGCCAGCAGTCGACGGGCCGGGGAGCTGTTTTTT. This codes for CASSRRAGELFF.

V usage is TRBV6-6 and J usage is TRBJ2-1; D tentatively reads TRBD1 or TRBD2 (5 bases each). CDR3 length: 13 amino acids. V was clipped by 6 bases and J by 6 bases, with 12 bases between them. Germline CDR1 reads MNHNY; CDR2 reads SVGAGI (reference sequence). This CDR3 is CASSPGRANEQFF. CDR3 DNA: TGTGCCAGCAGCCCGGGGCGGGCCAATGAGCAGTTCTTC.

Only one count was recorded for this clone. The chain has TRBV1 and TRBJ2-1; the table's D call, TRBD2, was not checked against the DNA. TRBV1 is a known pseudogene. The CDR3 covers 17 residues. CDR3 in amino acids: CTSSLWTSGRGYNEQFF. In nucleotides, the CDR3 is TGCACCAGCAGCCTTTGGACTAGCGGGAGGGGGTACAATGAGCAGTTCTTC.

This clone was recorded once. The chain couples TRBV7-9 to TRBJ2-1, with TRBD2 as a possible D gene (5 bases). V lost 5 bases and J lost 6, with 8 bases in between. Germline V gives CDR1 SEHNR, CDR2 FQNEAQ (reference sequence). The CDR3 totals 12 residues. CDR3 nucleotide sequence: TGTGCCAGCAGCCCGGACTCCAATGAGCAGTTCTTC. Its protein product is CASSPDSNEQFF.

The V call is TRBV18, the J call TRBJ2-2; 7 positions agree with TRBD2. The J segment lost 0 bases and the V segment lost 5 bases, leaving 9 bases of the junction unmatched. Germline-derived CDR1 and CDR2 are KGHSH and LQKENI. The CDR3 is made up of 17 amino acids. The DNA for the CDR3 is TGTGCCAGCTCATTACCCCTAGCGGTCGCGAACACCGGGGAGCTGTTTTTT. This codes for CASSLPLAVANTGELFF.